Listed here are 8 T cell receptor beta chains from one sample, sequenced in a study of PD-1 blockade in classical Hodgkin lymphoma. The repertoire was sequenced with immunoSEQ multiplex PCR; TCRdb's copy has only in-frame clones and lacks some. The sample holds tens of thousands of clones, 91% seen once. The sample's time point: cycle 4 day 1 (C4D1), after 6 weeks of nivolumab. Following autologous stem cell transplantation, relapse occurred in every patient, and exposure to brentuximab vedotin varied. Sequenced here: peripheral blood mononuclear cells (PBMCs), sampled before the fourth cycle of nivolumab. The receptors come from a human donor with classical Hodgkin lymphoma.

The J gene is TRBJ1-1, the V gene TRBV5-4; D is perhaps TRBD1 (5 bases). V lost 4 bases, J lost 7 bases, and 23 bases lay in between. Germline V lookup: CDR1 SGHNT, CDR2 YYREEE (reference sequence). The CDR3 length is 16 residues. The DNA of the CDR3 is TGTGCCAGCAGCCGAGGACGTTCGGGGCCCGACGTTGAAGCTTTCTTT. Translating gives CASSRGRSGPDVEAFF.

The rearrangement links TRBV7-9 to TRBJ2-7; perhaps TRBD1 as D (5 bases). V was pared by 5 bases and J by 2 bases, with 13 bases between. The CDR3 contains 14 residues. Germline V gene sequence: CDR1 SEHNR, CDR2 FQNEAQ (reference sequence). Here the CDR3 DNA reads TGTGCCAGCAGCCCCCCGACAGTCCCCTACGAGCAGTACTTC. Translated, it gives CASSPPTVPYEQYF.

The rearrangement joins TRBV19 to TRBJ1-2; D uncertain. Germline V gene lookup returns CDR1 LNHDA and CDR2 SQIVND (reference sequence). V shed 4 bases and J shed 6 bases, with 12 bases lying between them. The CDR3 loop spans 13 amino acids. The CDR3 spells CASSSRFFDGYTF. CDR3 nucleotides: TGTGCCAGTAGTAGTAGGTTTTTCGATGGCTACACCTTC.

The rearrangement joins TRBV29-1 to TRBJ1-3; D uncertain. The germline V gene encodes CDR1 SQVTM and CDR2 ANQGSEA. Trimming removed 4 bases from V and 4 bases from J, with 11 bases in between. This CDR3 has 13 amino acids. CDR3 loop: CSVGPESGNTIYF. The CDR3 DNA reads as TGCAGCGTTGGTCCGGAGTCCGGAAACACCATATATTTT.

Here the CDR3 DNA reads TGTGCCAGCAGTATCCGGGGGAACACTGAAGCTTTCTTT. Its translation: CASSIRGNTEAFF. The chain links TRBV27 to TRBJ1-1; D ambiguous. The CDR3 is made up of 13 amino acids. Germline CDR1 is MNHEY and CDR2 is SMNVEV (reference sequence). V was cut by 5 bases and J by 1 base, with 8 bases left in between.

The chain recombines TRBV6-1 with TRBJ1-5, with D perhaps TRBD1 (5 bases). Germline CDR1 is MNHNS and CDR2 is SASEGT. This CDR3 has 14 residues. V was clipped by 4 bases and J by 5 bases, with 12 bases between them. CDR3 residues: CASSAGMVDQPQHF. The CDR3 DNA reads TGTGCCAGCAGTGCAGGGATGGTCGATCAGCCCCAGCATTTT.

This clone has a single count. The chain is built from TRBV11-3 and TRBJ2-1; 12 nucleotides align to TRBD1. The germline CDR1 and CDR2 sequences are SGHNT and YENEEA. V dropped 1 base and J dropped 8; count of bases not matched to a gene: 3. The length of the CDR3 is 15 residues. The CDR3 DNA is TGTGCCAGCAGCTTAGGGGACAGGGGGCAGGATGAGCAGTTCTTC. Its translation: CASSLGDRGQDEQFF. The whole variable domain, remainder taken from reference TRBV11-3 and TRBJ2-1, is EAGVVQSPRYKIIEKKQPVAFWCNPISGHNTLYWYLQNLGQGPELLIRYENEEAVDDSQLPKDRFSAERLKGVDSTLKIQPAELGDSAVYLCASSLGDRGQDEQFFGPGTRLTVL.

The chain has TRBV6-7 and TRBJ2-2, with D unclear. TRBV6-7 is reported as an ORF; its role is uncertain. V was trimmed by 6 bases and J by 0 bases, leaving 11 bases between them. This CDR3 is built from 15 residues. The CDR3 DNA follows: TGTGCCAGCAGACACGAGCTACCGAACACCGGGGAGCTGTTTTTT. It is translated as CASRHELPNTGELFF.